Following are 16 T cell receptor beta chains from one sample sequenced in a study of vaccination effects on CD4 cells after COVID-19. Profiling relied on immunoSEQ multiplex PCR, and the TCRdb table lists in-frame clones only, not all of them. The sample holds tens of thousands of clones; around two thirds are singletons and the top ten take 30% to 40%. Viral peptide pool expansion of antigen-specific CD4+ T cells preceded sequencing in the ViraFEST assay. With nine to eleven days of culture completed, CD4+ T cells were isolated. PCR confirmed that the person was infected with SARS-CoV-2 between March and December 2020. The antigens these receptors bind are not known. The sample here was CD4+ T cells from PBMCs cultured with a peptide pool, taken before COVID-19 vaccination. These receptors were taken from a human donor who had a prior SARS-CoV-2 infection.

This chain uses TRBV2 with TRBJ2-1; no clear D. CDR1 and CDR2 (germline): SNHLY, FYNNEI. V lost 3 bases and J 7 bases, leaving 19 bases between the germline ends. The CDR3 is made up of 16 amino acids. CDR3 in DNA: TGTGCCAGCAGTGAGATTCGGCTCCCAGTCTGGAATGAGCAGTTCTTC. Encoded protein: CASSEIRLPVWNEQFF.

This clone has a handful of counts. The chain has TRBV18 and TRBJ2-2, with 10 bases that match TRBD1. V was pared by 3 bases and J by 4 bases, with 5 bases of the junction left unmatched. Germline CDR1 KGHSH, CDR2 LQKENI. This CDR3 region has 16 residues. DNA for the CDR3: TGTGCCAGCTCACCCGCCGGGACAGGGGTCACCGGGGAGCTGTTTTTT. Protein product: CASSPAGTGVTGELFF.

The CDR3: CATSRGSVTGELFF. CDR3 coding DNA: TGTGCCACCAGCAGAGGTTCCGTCACCGGGGAGCTGTTTTTT. The V gene is TRBV15, the J gene TRBJ2-2, with D unresolved. Germline loops: CDR1 LNHNV, CDR2 YYDKDF (reference sequence). The CDR3 has 14 amino acids. Trimming left V 1 base short and J 4 bases short, with 7 bases between. Complete variable domain (other parts from reference TRBV15 and TRBJ2-2): DAMVIQNPRYQVTQFGKPVTLSCSQTLNHNVMYWYQQKSSQAPKLLFHYYDKDFNNEADTPDNFQSRRPNTSFCFLDIRSPGLGDTAMYLCATSRGSVTGELFFGEGSRLTVL.

V is TRBV19 and J is TRBJ1-2; perhaps TRBD1 as D (5 bases). The CDR3 sequence is 15 residues long. V lost 3 bases to trimming and J lost 4 bases, with 15 bases between them. Germline V gene lookup returns CDR1 LNHDA and CDR2 SQIVND (reference sequence). The DNA for the CDR3 is TGTGCCAGTAGTATTAATGGGGGTTCGATCTATGGCTACACCTTC. Its protein is CASSINGGSIYGYTF.

The chain has TRBV15 and TRBJ2-3; 10 nucleotides match TRBD1. V gave up 1 base and J gave up 1 base; unmatched junction bases: 8. Germline V gives CDR1 LNHNV, CDR2 YYDKDF (reference sequence). The CDR3 spans 18 residues. The CDR3 coding sequence is TGTGCCACCAGCAGAGCCCTGACCGGGACAGGGGGCACAGATACGCAGTATTTT. It translates to CATSRALTGTGGTDTQYF.

The chain couples TRBV19 to TRBJ1-5; tentative D call: TRBD1 (5 bases). This CDR3 has 13 residues. CDR1 and CDR2 from the germline V gene are LNHDA and SQIVND (reference sequence). V was pared by 5 bases and J by 7 bases, with 12 bases between. This chain's CDR3 is CASSFREEQPQHF. In nucleotides, the CDR3 is TGTGCCAGTAGTTTCAGGGAGGAACAGCCCCAGCATTTT.

Here the CDR3 reads CASSIFAGVGDEQFF. The DNA of the CDR3 is TGTGCCAGTAGTATATTTGCGGGGGTCGGAGATGAGCAGTTCTTC. The V and J genes are TRBV19 and TRBJ2-1; 7 nucleotides agree with TRBD2. Per germline, CDR1 LNHDA and CDR2 SQIVND (reference sequence). The ends lost 2 bases at V and 8 bases at J; junction bases unmatched: 9. The CDR3 runs 15 residues.

CDR3 nucleotide sequence: TGTGCCAGCAGCTTAGAAGGGATTTGGAAGACCCAGTACTTC. This codes for CASSLEGIWKTQYF. V usage is TRBV11-2 and J usage is TRBJ2-5; D is uncertain. V was cut by 0 bases and J by 6 bases, with 11 bases left in between. This CDR3 is built from 14 residues. The germline V gene has CDR1 SGHAT and CDR2 FQNNGV.

A word on this clone: A read error may produce the germline difference seen at one junction end. This rearrangement joins TRBV3-1 (or the pseudogene TRBV3-2) to TRBJ2-3; TRBD1 might be the D (5 bases). In germline, CDR1 is LGHDT, CDR2 YNNKEL (reference sequence). The CDR3 runs to 12 residues. The CDR3 DNA reads TGTGCCAGCAACCAAGCAGGGGATACGCAGTATTTT. Protein: CASNQAGDTQYF.

The gene calls are TRBV5-1 and TRBJ2-5; 8 positions agree with TRBD2. The CDR3 contains 13 residues. Germline loops: CDR1 SGHRS, CDR2 YFSETQ. V shed 2 bases, J shed 3 bases, and the junction held 0 bases outside the gene matches. CDR3 nucleotides: TGCGCCAGCAGCTTTAGCGGGGAAGAGACCCAGTACTTC. Protein sequence: CASSFSGEETQYF.

The chain combines TRBV18 with TRBJ2-7; D remains ambiguous. Germline loops: CDR1 KGHSH, CDR2 LQKENI. The CDR3 covers 14 residues. Deletions cut 3 bases from V and 2 bases from J, with 11 bases between. The CDR3 DNA follows: TGTGCCAGCTCACCGAGTTCATCCACCTACGAGCAGTACTTC. Translating gives CASSPSSSTYEQYF.

There are a few counts of this clone. This chain uses TRBV3-1 (or the pseudogene TRBV3-2) with TRBJ2-2; D might be TRBD1 (6 bases). This CDR3 contains 16 residues. Germline V gene lookup returns CDR1 LGHDT and CDR2 YNNKEL (reference sequence). Trimming shortened V by 4 bases and J by 4 bases, and 16 bases separated the two germline ends. The CDR3 coding sequence is TGTGCCAGCAGCCCGCTACCGACGACAGGCACCGGGGAGCTGTTTTTT. As protein: CASSPLPTTGTGELFF.

This rearrangement joins TRBV5-4 to TRBJ2-1, with D maybe TRBD2 (6 bases). Trimming left V 4 bases short and J 6 bases short, with 17 bases between. CDR3 size: 15 residues. CDR1 SGHNT and CDR2 YYREEE come from the germline V gene (reference sequence). CDR3 coding DNA: TGTGCCAGCAGCACCACGACCCTAGCGAGCAATGAGCAGTTCTTC. It encodes CASSTTTLASNEQFF.

V usage is TRBV27 and J usage is TRBJ2-7; TRBD1 agrees at 8 bases. This CDR3 spans 16 amino acids. Germline V gives CDR1 MNHEY, CDR2 SMNVEV (reference sequence). The J segment lost 6 bases and the V segment lost 5 bases, leaving 15 bases of the junction unmatched. This CDR3 reads CASSLYRIGQGAEQYF. The CDR3, as DNA: TGTGCCAGCAGTCTTTACCGGATCGGACAGGGCGCCGAGCAGTACTTC.

CDR3 sequence reads: CASSLEVGVSEAFF. CDR3 in DNA: TGCGCCAGCAGCTTGGAGGTGGGGGTGTCTGAAGCTTTCTTT. The chain has TRBV5-1 and TRBJ1-1, with D possibly matching TRBD1 (5 bases). With 0 bases removed from V and 6 bases from J, the gap between germline ends came to 12 bases. The CDR3 has 14 residues. Germline assignment: CDR1 SGHRS and CDR2 YFSETQ. Complete variable domain (other parts from reference TRBV5-1 and TRBJ1-1): KAGVTQTPRYLIKTRGQQVTLSCSPISGHRSVSWYQQTPGQGLQFLFEYFSETQRNKGNFPGRFSGRQFSNSRSEMNVSTLELGDSALYLCASSLEVGVSEAFFGQGTRLTVV.

CDR3 DNA: TGTGCCAGCAGCCCCTTTAGCACCCGGCAAAACAACATTCAGTACTTC. This sequence encodes CASSPFSTRQNNIQYF. The rearrangement links TRBV7-6 to TRBJ2-4; D unresolved. Germline lookup yields CDR1 SGHVS and CDR2 FNYEAQ. Trimming left V 5 bases short and J 7 bases short, with 21 bases between. The CDR3 has 16 residues.